These 13 T cell receptor beta chains were sequenced from one sample in a study of blood T cell repertoires in COVID-19. Method: immunoSEQ multiplex PCR; TCRdb's copy keeps in-frame clones and lacks some. The sample contains 110,000 to 150,000 clones, around 86% of which appear only once. The sequenced sample was PBMCs or T cells enriched from blood (not recorded which). These receptors were obtained from a man aged 45 to 65 who had recovered from COVID-19.

The V call is TRBV7-2, the J call TRBJ2-7; 7 bases align to TRBD1. The CDR3 has 14 amino acids. Per the germline V gene, CDR1 is SGHTA and CDR2 is FQGNSA. V lost 3 bases and J lost 3; bases outside the gene matches: 5. The CDR3 reads CASSFNRGDYEQYV. The CDR3 DNA follows: TGTGCCAGCAGCTTTAACAGGGGAGACTACGAGCAGTACGTC.

The gene calls are TRBV5-5 and TRBJ1-3; the D gene is possibly TRBD1 (6 bases). The germline V gene has CDR1 SGHKS and CDR2 YYEKEE (reference sequence). The CDR3 runs to 19 residues. The germline V and J ends were trimmed by 2 bases and 3 bases, with 24 bases remaining between them. The CDR3 sequence is CASSFAEVGTGLRGNTIYF. Written as DNA, the CDR3 is TGTGCCAGCAGCTTTGCGGAGGTGGGAACAGGGCTCCGTGGAAACACCATATATTTT.

J is TRBJ1-6 and V is TRBV19; D might be TRBD1 (5 bases). Trimming left V 4 bases short and J 5 bases short, with 21 bases between. Germline loops: CDR1 LNHDA, CDR2 SQIVND (reference sequence). This CDR3 contains 18 residues. CDR3 DNA: TGTGCCAGTAGTACCACTTCGGACACCCTTCCGAATAATTCACCCCTCCACTTT. The encoded protein is CASSTTSDTLPNNSPLHF.

The chain links TRBV5-1 to TRBJ1-1, with 10 nucleotides matching TRBD1. This CDR3 has 15 amino acids. Trimming cost V 4 bases and J 6 bases; bases outside gene matches: 9. Germline V lookup: CDR1 SGHRS, CDR2 YFSETQ. CDR3 nucleotide sequence: TGCGCCAGCAGCCCGGGACAGGGGAGGAGGGCTGAAGCTTTCTTT. Translated: CASSPGQGRRAEAFF.

The V and J genes are TRBV7-6 and TRBJ2-5, with 11 bases fitting TRBD2. J gave up 7 bases and V 5 bases, and 9 bases lay outside the gene matches. Germline V gives CDR1 SGHVS, CDR2 FNYEAQ. The length of the CDR3 is 15 residues. The CDR3 is CASSPTSGTYGTQYF. CDR3 nucleotides: TGTGCCAGCAGCCCGACTAGCGGGACGTACGGGACCCAGTACTTC.

The genes are TRBV4-3 and TRBJ2-3; D not resolved. The CDR3 loop spans 16 amino acids. The V and J ends lost 1 base and 4 bases respectively, with 15 bases between them. The germline gives CDR1 LGHNA, CDR2 YSLEER. The CDR3 DNA follows: TGCGCCAGCAGCCAAGTTTACAGTGGTAACTCAGATACGCAGTATTTT. Translated, it gives CASSQVYSGNSDTQYF.

This clone appeared a single time. This chain connects TRBV12-3 or TRBV12-4 to TRBJ1-5; no clear D gene. Trimming removed 6 bases from V and 1 base from J, with 4 bases in between. This CDR3 contains 12 residues. CDR3 DNA: TGTGCCAGCAGCCGGAGCAATCAGCCCCAGCATTTT. Translating it yields CASSRSNQPQHF.

The chain uses TRBV5-5 and TRBJ2-1; 12 bases agree with TRBD1. Germline V gene lookup returns CDR1 SGHKS and CDR2 YYEKEE (reference sequence). V trimming: 4 bases; J trimming: 14 bases; junction bases outside the gene matches: 7. There are 13 residues in the CDR3. The CDR3 region has the DNA TGTGCCAGCAGCGAGGGACAGGGGGCCGATAAGTTCTTC. It is translated as CASSEGQGADKFF.

The V and J genes are TRBV18 and TRBJ1-1; a weak D match, TRBD1 (6 bases). Germline CDR1 reads KGHSH; CDR2 reads LQKENI. CDR3 length equals 12 residues. V gave up 4 bases and J gave up 11 bases, with 14 bases separating them. DNA of the CDR3: TGTGCCAGCTCACGGAACAGGGCAGGGGCTTTCTTT. This sequence encodes CASSRNRAGAFF.

The genes are TRBV6-5 and TRBJ1-2; no clear D gene. CDR3 length: 14 amino acids. The ends were cut back, 7 bases at V and 4 bases at J, with 16 bases in the middle. Germline V gene lookup returns CDR1 MNHEY and CDR2 SVGAGI. The CDR3 reads CASTFGRPGYGYTF. CDR3 in DNA: TGTGCCAGCACCTTCGGGAGGCCGGGCTATGGCTACACCTTC.

V usage is TRBV29-1 and J usage is TRBJ2-1, with TRBD2 matching over 12 bases. The CDR3 covers 15 residues. With 4 bases clipped from V and 5 bases from J, the junction kept 6 bases outside the gene matches. The germline gives CDR1 SQVTM, CDR2 ANQGSEA. CDR3 sequence: CSVGASGGAHNEQFF. The CDR3 DNA is TGCAGCGTTGGGGCTAGCGGGGGGGCACACAATGAGCAGTTCTTC.

Here the CDR3 reads CASSTGRRLAAQETQYF. In DNA form, the CDR3 reads TGTGCCAGCAGTACCGGTAGGCGACTAGCGGCTCAAGAGACCCAGTACTTC. The chain has TRBV7-2 and TRBJ2-5; TRBD2 matches 9 bases. CDR3 length equals 17 residues. Germline CDR1 and CDR2: SGHTA and FQGNSA. The junction had 13 bases not matched to a gene; V was cut back by 6 bases and J by 2 bases.

This chain links TRBV3-1 (or the pseudogene TRBV3-2) with TRBJ2-1, with TRBD2 as a possible D gene (6 bases). This CDR3 has 16 residues. Germline values: CDR1 LGHDT, CDR2 YNNKEL (reference sequence). Trimming left V 5 bases short and J 0 bases short, with 14 bases between. The CDR3 sequence: CASSAIAVSSYNEQFF. Written as DNA, the CDR3 is TGTGCCAGCAGCGCGATAGCGGTAAGCTCCTACAATGAGCAGTTCTTC.